The clone carrying this TCR beta chain was seen a few times. As yet, its antigen is unknown. The CDR3 loop spans 16 amino acids. The V end lost 2 bases, the J end lost 4 bases, and 18 bases lay between the germline ends. Germline assignment: CDR1 SGHRS and CDR2 YFSETQ. Sequencing was performed with immunoSEQ multiplex PCR; in TCRdb, only in-frame clones are kept and a portion is missing. The repertoire holds fewer than 250,000 clones, with over 80% as singletons. This entry belongs to a study of cytomegalovirus exposure and HLA in healthy donors. Overall study findings and caveats: In vitro data verified three CMV-associated chains as specific for CMV antigens. Listed as cytomegalovirus-associated were 164 TCR beta chains.

The receptor was derived from a woman aged 30 to 39 in good health and CMV-seropositive. Sequenced material: PBMCs. V gene TRBV5-1 combines with J gene TRBJ1-1, with D uncertain. The CDR3 spells CASSFLSGSLSTEAFF. CDR3 DNA sequence: TGCGCCAGCAGCTTTCTTTCGGGTTCCCTGAGCACTGAAGCTTTCTTT.